This is a list of T cell receptor beta chains from one sample in a study of cytomegalovirus exposure and HLA in healthy donors. Here immunoSEQ multiplex PCR was the method, and the copy in TCRdb shows in-frame clones only, minus some. The data hold under 200,000 clones, with roughly 80% observed a single time. The sequenced sample was PBMCs. These receptors were taken from a female donor in good health and CMV-seronegative. CDR3s include the opening cysteine and the closing phenylalanine or tryptophan. The order of the fields is V gene, J gene, clone size, D gene, CDR3 DNA, CDR3 protein. D genes are given only for firm matches. The size field is filled for only some rows; it gives once, few, many or a size class.

V gene: TRBV4-1
J gene: TRBJ1-5
clone size: NA
D gene: NA
CDR3 DNA: TGCGCCAGCAGCCAAGCACGGGGAATCCAGCCCCAGCATTTT
CDR3 protein: CASSQARGIQPQHF

V gene: TRBV2
J gene: TRBJ2-6
clone size: NA
D gene: TRBD1
CDR3 DNA: TGTGCCAGCAGCCTCAGGGGGAGCTCTGGGGCCAACGTCCTGACTTTC
CDR3 protein: CASSLRGSSGANVLTF

V gene: TRBV7-9
J gene: TRBJ1-1
clone size: once
D gene: TRBD1
CDR3 DNA: TGTGCCAGCAGCCTTGGGACAGTCACTGAAGCTTTCTTT
CDR3 protein: CASSLGTVTEAFF

V gene: TRBV5-4
J gene: TRBJ1-1
clone size: NA
D gene: NA
CDR3 DNA: TGTGCCAGCAGCTCGGGTGGGGGGGGGCAGGGTGAAGCTTTCTTT
CDR3 protein: CASSSGGGGQGEAFF

V gene: TRBV5-5
J gene: TRBJ2-7
clone size: NA
D gene: TRBD1
CDR3 DNA: TGTGCCAGCAGCTCACCGACAGGGGGCTCCTACGAGCAGTACTTC
CDR3 protein: CASSSPTGGSYEQYF

V gene: TRBV19
J gene: TRBJ2-5
clone size: once
D gene: NA
CDR3 DNA: TGTGCCAGTAGTATTCTTACAGGTTACCAAGAGACCCAGTACTTC
CDR3 protein: CASSILTGYQETQYF

V gene: TRBV19
J gene: TRBJ1-5
clone size: NA
D gene: TRBD1
CDR3 DNA: TGTGCCAGTAGCAGACAGGGTCTTAATCAGCCCCAGCATTTT
CDR3 protein: CASSRQGLNQPQHF

V gene: TRBV11-2
J gene: TRBJ1-2
clone size: NA
D gene: NA
CDR3 DNA: TGTGCCAGCAGCTTAGTCAGGTCGGATAGTGGCTACACCTTC
CDR3 protein: CASSLVRSDSGYTF

V gene: TRBV28
J gene: TRBJ1-1
clone size: NA
D gene: TRBD1
CDR3 DNA: TGTGCCAGCAGTTTACTAACAGGGGGCCGGAACACTGAAGCTTTCTTT
CDR3 protein: CASSLLTGGRNTEAFF

V gene: TRBV12-2
J gene: TRBJ1-1
clone size: NA
D gene: NA
CDR3 DNA: TGTGCAAGTCGCTTAGTGAACCCGGTAATGAACACTGAAGCTTTCTTT
CDR3 protein: CASRLVNPVMNTEAFF

V gene: TRBV28
J gene: TRBJ2-1
clone size: few
D gene: TRBD2
CDR3 DNA: TGTGCCAGCAGTTTCGGTTTGGCTAGCGGACTTCGGAATGAGCAGTTCTTC
CDR3 protein: CASSFGLASGLRNEQFF

V gene: TRBV29-1
J gene: TRBJ2-3
clone size: few
D gene: TRBD1
CDR3 DNA: TGCAGCGTTGAAGATACGACAGGGGGCACAGATACGCAGTATTTT
CDR3 protein: CSVEDTTGGTDTQYF

V gene: TRBV28
J gene: TRBJ1-4
clone size: NA
D gene: NA
CDR3 DNA: TGTGCCAGCAGTCTGGAGGTGAACAATGAAAAACTGTTTTTT
CDR3 protein: CASSLEVNNEKLFF

V gene: TRBV11-2
J gene: TRBJ1-2
clone size: NA
D gene: NA
CDR3 DNA: TGTGCCAGCAGCTTACAGGGGTACGGCTACACCTTC
CDR3 protein: CASSLQGYGYTF

V gene: TRBV7-9
J gene: TRBJ2-3
clone size: NA
D gene: TRBD2
CDR3 DNA: TGTGCCAGCAGCCGGGGGACTAGCGGGGGGGCGAGAGGCACAGATACGCAGTATTTT
CDR3 protein: CASSRGTSGGARGTDTQYF

V gene: TRBV15
J gene: TRBJ2-4
clone size: once
D gene: NA
CDR3 DNA: TGTGCCACCAGCAGAGAGGCCAGGCAGGGGAACATTCAGTACTTC
CDR3 protein: CATSREARQGNIQYF

V gene: TRBV11-3
J gene: TRBJ2-1
clone size: few
D gene: NA
CDR3 DNA: TGTGCCAGCAGCTTAGGTGGGAGGTACAATGAGCAGTTCTTC
CDR3 protein: CASSLGGRYNEQFF

V gene: TRBV13
J gene: TRBJ1-6
clone size: NA
D gene: NA
CDR3 DNA: TGTGCCAGCAGCTTAGGAGGGGCCTATAATTCACCCCTCCACTTT
CDR3 protein: CASSLGGAYNSPLHF

V gene: TRBV5-1
J gene: TRBJ2-7
clone size: once
D gene: NA
CDR3 DNA: TGCGCCAGCAGCTTGTTCGCCTACGAGCAGTACTTC
CDR3 protein: CASSLFAYEQYF

V gene: TRBV2
J gene: TRBJ1-2
clone size: few
D gene: TRBD1
CDR3 DNA: TGTGCCAGCAGGGGGGACAGCACCTATGGCTACACCTTC
CDR3 protein: CASRGDSTYGYTF

V gene: TRBV27
J gene: TRBJ2-7
clone size: NA
D gene: NA
CDR3 DNA: TGTGCCAGCAGTTATACCGGGACTGCAGGGTCCTACGAGCAGTACTTC
CDR3 protein: CASSYTGTAGSYEQYF

V gene: TRBV29-1
J gene: TRBJ2-7
clone size: NA
D gene: TRBD2
CDR3 DNA: TGCAGCGTTGAAGATGCCCTAGCGGGCGAGCAGTACTTC
CDR3 protein: CSVEDALAGEQYF

V gene: TRBV4-2
J gene: TRBJ2-3
clone size: few
D gene: TRBD2
CDR3 DNA: TGTGCCAGCAGCCCGCCGGGAGCTAGCGGGAGAGGAGATACGCAGTATTTT
CDR3 protein: CASSPPGASGRGDTQYF

V gene: TRBV7-9
J gene: TRBJ1-2
clone size: NA
D gene: NA
CDR3 DNA: TGTGCCAGCAGCTTAGAGTGGGGGGAAGGCTACACCTTC
CDR3 protein: CASSLEWGEGYTF

V gene: TRBV29-1
J gene: TRBJ2-1
clone size: NA
D gene: NA
CDR3 DNA: TGCAGCGTTGTATATTACTACAATGAGCAGTTCTTC
CDR3 protein: CSVVYYYNEQFF

V gene: TRBV4-1
J gene: TRBJ1-1
clone size: NA
D gene: NA
CDR3 DNA: TGCGCCAGCAGCCAAGGTCTTATCCTTCGACAGGTGAACACTGAAGCTTTCTTT
CDR3 protein: CASSQGLILRQVNTEAFF

V gene: TRBV6-5
J gene: TRBJ2-5
clone size: NA
D gene: TRBD2
CDR3 DNA: TGTGCCAGCACCAACGGGGTAGCGGGAGGGGATGAGCAGTACTTC
CDR3 protein: CASTNGVAGGDEQYF

V gene: TRBV28
J gene: TRBJ2-3
clone size: NA
D gene: NA
CDR3 DNA: TGTGCCAGCAGTTTCAGGGTGGATACGCAGTATTTT
CDR3 protein: CASSFRVDTQYF

V gene: TRBV5-4
J gene: TRBJ2-5
clone size: few
D gene: TRBD2
CDR3 DNA: TGTGCCAGCAGCTTGCGCCTAGCGGGAGTTGAGCAGTACTTC
CDR3 protein: CASSLRLAGVEQYF

V gene: TRBV5-4
J gene: TRBJ2-5
clone size: few
D gene: NA
CDR3 DNA: TGTGCCAGCAGTCCTCGTGGCGGGCGGGAGACCCAGTACTTC
CDR3 protein: CASSPRGGRETQYF